These T cell receptor beta chains were read from a single sample in a study of blood T cell repertoires in COVID-19. The data were produced by immunoSEQ multiplex PCR, yet TCRdb's version contains in-frame clones alone and is incomplete. The data hold tens of thousands of clones, with about 91% observed a single time. Sequencing was performed on peripheral blood. The receptors originated from a human donor with active COVID-19. The donor label of this sample is uncertain. CDR3s include the opening cysteine and the closing phenylalanine or tryptophan. The D gene is left open where the match is weak. Only part of the rows carry a size: once, few, many, or a class if the clone is expanded.

15	NA	TRBV6-5	TRBJ1-2	TRBD1	TGTGCCAGCAGCCGAACTGGACAGGTTGGCTATGGCTACACCTTC	CASSRTGQVGYGYTF
16	NA	TRBV3-1/TRBV3-2	TRBJ2-7	TRBD2	TGTGCCAGCAGCCAAGAGTGGACTAGCGGGGCGTACGAGCAGTACTTC	CASSQEWTSGAYEQYF
14	NA	TRBV5-4	TRBJ1-1	TRBD1	TGTGCCAGCAGCAACGGACAGGAGAACACTGAAGCTTTCTTT	CASSNGQENTEAFF
15	NA	TRBV2	TRBJ1-1	TRBD1	TGTGCCAGCAGTGAGACAGGGGGCAGGGACACTGAAGCTTTCTTT	CASSETGGRDTEAFF
20	NA	TRBV28	TRBJ2-7	TRBD1	TGTGCCAGCAGTCCCCCCCCTGGGACAGGGGGTGAGTGGGGGCCTTACGAGCAGTACTTC	CASSPPPGTGGEWGPYEQYF
15	NA	TRBV3-1/TRBV3-2	TRBJ2-1	TRBD2	TGTGCCAGCAGCGAAAGGACTAGCGGGTACAATGAGCAGTTCTTC	CASSERTSGYNEQFF
18	NA	TRBV4-1	TRBJ1-2	TRBD1	TGCGCCAGCAGCCAAGGCTACGACAGGGACGGTTCCATCTATGGCTACACCTTC	CASSQGYDRDGSIYGYTF
15	NA	TRBV9	TRBJ2-1	TRBD2	TGTGCCAGCAGCGTAGCCGTAGCGGGGGGTAATGAGCAGTTCTTC	CASSVAVAGGNEQFF
15	once	TRBV11-1	TRBJ2-7	NA	TGTGCCAGCAGCTTAGAAGCAGGCCTGCGGGGCGAGCAGTACTTC	CASSLEAGLRGEQYF
16	NA	TRBV7-9	TRBJ2-1	TRBD2	TGTGCCAGCAGCCGAATTACTAGCGGTACCTACAATGAGCAGTTCTTC	CASSRITSGTYNEQFF
13	NA	TRBV19	TRBJ2-1	TRBD2	TGTGCCAGCGGGGCGGGGGGGCCTGATGAGCAGTTCTTC	CASGAGGPDEQFF
12	NA	TRBV29-1	TRBJ2-2	NA	TGCAGCGTTGAGAAGGGGACCGGGGAGCTGTTTTTT	CSVEKGTGELFF
15	NA	TRBV9	TRBJ2-1	TRBD2	TGTGCCAGCAGCGTAGAACTAGCGCAACACAATGAGCAGTTCTTC	CASSVELAQHNEQFF
14	NA	TRBV11-2	TRBJ2-7	NA	TGTGCCAGCACCAATACTCCAGGGGTAGGCGAGCAGTACTTC	CASTNTPGVGEQYF
14	NA	TRBV7-2	TRBJ2-3	TRBD2	TGTGCCAGCAGCTTAATGGGGGAGGGAGATACGCAGTATTTT	CASSLMGEGDTQYF
16	NA	TRBV11-2	TRBJ2-5	TRBD1	TGTGCCAGCAGCCTATTTGGACAGGCGGTTGATGTGACCCAGTACTTC	CASSLFGQAVDVTQYF
16	NA	TRBV3-1/TRBV3-2	TRBJ2-7	NA	TGTGCCAGCAGCCAAGGCCAGGGGTCGACCTCCTACGAGCAGTACTTC	CASSQGQGSTSYEQYF